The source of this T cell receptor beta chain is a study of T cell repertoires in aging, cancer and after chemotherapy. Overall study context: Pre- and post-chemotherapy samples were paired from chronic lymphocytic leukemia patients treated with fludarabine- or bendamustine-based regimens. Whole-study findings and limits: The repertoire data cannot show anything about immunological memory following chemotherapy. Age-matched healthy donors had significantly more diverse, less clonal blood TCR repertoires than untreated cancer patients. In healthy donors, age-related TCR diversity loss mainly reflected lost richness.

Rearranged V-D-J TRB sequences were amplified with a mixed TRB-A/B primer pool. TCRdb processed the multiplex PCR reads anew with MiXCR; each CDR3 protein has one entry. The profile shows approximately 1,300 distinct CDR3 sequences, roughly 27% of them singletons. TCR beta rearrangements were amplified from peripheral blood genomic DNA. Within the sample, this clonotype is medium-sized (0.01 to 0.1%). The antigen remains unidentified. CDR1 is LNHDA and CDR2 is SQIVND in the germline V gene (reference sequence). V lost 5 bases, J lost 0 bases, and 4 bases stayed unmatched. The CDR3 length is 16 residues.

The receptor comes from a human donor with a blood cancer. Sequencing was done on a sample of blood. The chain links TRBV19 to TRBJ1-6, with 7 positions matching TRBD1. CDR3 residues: CASSFRDSSYNSPLHF. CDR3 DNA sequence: TGTGCCAGTAGTTTCCGGGACAGCTCCTATAATTCACCCCTCCACTTT. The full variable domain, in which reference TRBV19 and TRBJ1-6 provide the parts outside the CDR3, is DGGITQSPKYLFRKEGQNVTLSCEQNLNHDAMYWYRQDPGQGLRLIYYSQIVNDFQKGDIAEGYSVSREKKESFPLTVTSAQKNPTAFYLCASSFRDSSYNSPLHFGNGTRLTVT.